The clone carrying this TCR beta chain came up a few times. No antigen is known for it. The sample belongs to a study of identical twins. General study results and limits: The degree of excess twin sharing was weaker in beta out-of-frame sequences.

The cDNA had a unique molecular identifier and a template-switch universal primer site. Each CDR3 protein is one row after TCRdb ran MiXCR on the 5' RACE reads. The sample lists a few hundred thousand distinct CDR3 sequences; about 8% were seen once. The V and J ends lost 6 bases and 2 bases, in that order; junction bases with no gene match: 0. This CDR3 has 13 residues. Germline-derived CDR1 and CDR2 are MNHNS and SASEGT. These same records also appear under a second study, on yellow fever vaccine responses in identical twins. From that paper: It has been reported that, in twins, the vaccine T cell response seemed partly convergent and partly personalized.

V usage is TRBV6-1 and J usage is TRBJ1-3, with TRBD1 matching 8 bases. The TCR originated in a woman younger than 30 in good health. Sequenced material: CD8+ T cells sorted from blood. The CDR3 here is CASRQGAGNTIYF. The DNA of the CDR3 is TGTGCCAGCAGACAGGGGGCTGGAAACACCATATATTTT.